These 18 T cell receptor beta chains originate from one sample sequenced in a study of cytomegalovirus exposure and HLA in healthy donors. PCR employed 60 Vbeta and 13 Jbeta primers. The method was immunoSEQ multiplex PCR; TCRdb's version includes in-frame clones alone and lacks a portion of them. The table includes 150,000 to 200,000 clones, roughly 75% detected once. The sequenced sample consisted of PBMCs. The source is a middle-aged woman in good health and CMV-seropositive.

The V call is TRBV7-6, the J call TRBJ1-1, with 11 bases identical to TRBD1. Trimming at V came to 4 bases and at J to 0 bases, leaving 1 base not matched to a gene. Germline CDR1 is SGHVS and CDR2 is FNYEAQ. The CDR3 contains 15 residues. This CDR3 is CASSWTGGLNTEAFF. CDR3 in DNA: TGTGCCAGCAGCTGGACAGGGGGCTTGAACACTGAAGCTTTCTTT. The whole variable domain, remainder taken from reference TRBV7-6 and TRBJ1-1, is GAGVSQSPRYKVTKRGQDVALRCDPISGHVSLYWYRQALGQGPEFLTYFNYEAQQDKSGLPNDRFSAERPEGSISTLTIQRTEQRDSAMYRCASSWTGGLNTEAFFGQGTRLTVV.

The chain has TRBV4-2 and TRBJ2-7; 13 bases agree with TRBD2. The trim removed 3 bases at V and 3 bases at J, leaving 23 bases unmatched. CDR1 is LGHNA, CDR2 YNFKEQ, per germline. The CDR3 extends over 22 amino acids. The CDR3 spells CASSQARNPPGTSGKGLYEQYF. For the CDR3, the DNA is TGTGCCAGCAGCCAGGCTCGGAATCCGCCCGGGACTAGCGGGAAGGGACTCTACGAGCAGTACTTC.

This chain's CDR3 is CASSLGQGNTGELFF. CDR3 sequence (DNA): TGTGCCAGCAGTTTAGGACAGGGGAACACCGGGGAGCTGTTTTTT. The V call is TRBV6-6, the J call TRBJ2-2, with 8 bases identical to TRBD1. Germline lookup yields CDR1 MNHNY and CDR2 SVGAGI (reference sequence). V gave up 4 bases and J gave up 1 base; unmatched junction bases: 2. The CDR3 totals 15 residues.

The CDR3 sequence is CASSLRRGSGNTIYF. In nucleotides, the CDR3 is TGTGCCAGCAGTTTACGCAGGGGCTCTGGAAACACCATATATTTT. The rearrangement joins TRBV28 to TRBJ1-3, with a tentative D call TRBD1 (6 bases). Germline CDR1 MDHEN, CDR2 SYDVKM. Trimming cost V 2 bases and J 0 bases, with 8 bases left between them. The length of the CDR3 is 15 residues. The full variable domain, with the rest looked up from reference TRBV28 and TRBJ1-3, is DVKVTQSSRYLVKRTGEKVFLECVQDMDHENMFWYRQDPGLGLRLIYFSYDVKMKEKGDIPEGYSVSREKKERFSLILESASTNQTSMYLCASSLRRGSGNTIYFGEGSWLTVV.

In its sample, this clone was seen a few times. This sequence joins TRBV11-2 and TRBJ2-7; 7 nucleotides agree with TRBD2. V dropped 7 bases and J dropped 2; count of bases not matched to a gene: 17. The CDR3 covers 17 residues. Per germline, CDR1 SGHAT and CDR2 FQNNGV. The CDR3 coding sequence is TGTGCCAGCAACATGGCCCCCCCGATGGGAGGGACCTACGAGCAGTACTTC. The encoded protein is CASNMAPPMGGTYEQYF.

The sample holds a few counts of this clone. The chain carries TRBV19 and TRBJ2-1; D remains ambiguous. The CDR3 is made up of 18 amino acids. With 4 bases removed from V and 10 bases from J, the gap between germline ends came to 29 bases. In germline, CDR1 is LNHDA, CDR2 SQIVND (reference sequence). The CDR3 region is CASSRGISLTANRPEQFF. Here the CDR3 DNA reads TGTGCCAGTAGTAGAGGAATAAGTTTGACGGCCAACCGCCCCGAGCAGTTCTTC.

The sample holds one count of this clone. The chain uses TRBV30 and TRBJ2-3; the match to TRBD2 covers 9 bases. J lost 0 bases, V lost 4 bases, and 8 bases had no gene match. Germline V gene sequence: CDR1 GTSNPN, CDR2 SVGIG (reference sequence). The CDR3 covers 16 residues. This CDR3 is CAWNLERGASTDTQYF. The CDR3 region has the DNA TGTGCCTGGAACCTTGAGCGGGGGGCGAGCACAGATACGCAGTATTTT.

J is TRBJ2-2 and V is TRBV5-6, with D perhaps TRBD1 (7 bases). This CDR3 is 17 amino acids long. Germline loops: CDR1 SGHDT, CDR2 YYEEEE. Deletions cut 0 bases from V and 3 bases from J, with 15 bases between. The CDR3 nucleotides read TGTGCCAGCAGCTTGGACAGGGGAGGTTTATACACCGGGGAGCTGTTTTTT. Translating it yields CASSLDRGGLYTGELFF.

The gene calls are TRBV27 and TRBJ2-2; a possible D gene is TRBD2 (5 bases). The CDR3 runs 13 residues. In germline, CDR1 is MNHEY, CDR2 SMNVEV (reference sequence). Trimming cost V 1 base and J 6 bases, with 6 bases left between them. The CDR3 is CASSLFGAGELFF. The CDR3 nucleotides are TGTGCCAGCAGTTTATTCGGGGCCGGGGAGCTGTTTTTT.

This clone appeared a single time. The chain is built from TRBV5-4 and TRBJ2-5; D is possibly TRBD1 (6 bases). With the DNA end fitting TRBJ2-7 better, the J assignment may be wrong. Germline CDR1 SGHNT, CDR2 YYREEE (reference sequence). The CDR3 extends over 17 amino acids. The CDR3 nucleotides read TGTGCCAGCAGCTTGGGGGGGCTAGCAGATCTTTCCTACGAGCAGTACTTC. This gives the protein CASSLGGLADLSYEQYF.

The chain employs TRBV7-2 and TRBJ2-1; 8 bases are shared with TRBD2. The CDR3 has 16 residues. J lost 4 bases, V lost 5 bases, and 10 bases had no gene match. The germline gives CDR1 SGHTA, CDR2 FQGNSA. The DNA of the CDR3 is TGTGCCAGCAGCCCAGCCATGGCGGGAGGTTACAATGAGCAGTTCTTC. Its translation is CASSPAMAGGYNEQFF. Full variable domain (rest looked up from reference TRBV7-2 and TRBJ2-1): GAGVSQSPSNKVTEKGKDVELRCDPISGHTALYWYRQSLGQGLEFLIYFQGNSAPDKSGLPSDRFSAERTGGSVSTLTIQRTQQEDSAVYLCASSPAMAGGYNEQFFGPGTRLTVL.

This chain links TRBV4-2 with TRBJ2-7; 7 positions agree with TRBD1. The V segment lost 0 bases and the J segment 4 bases; nucleotides outside the gene matches: 15. This CDR3 comprises 18 residues. The V gene's germline CDR1 is LGHNA and CDR2 YNFKEQ. CDR3 amino acids: CASSQDVVRGGPFYEQYF. Here the CDR3 DNA reads TGTGCCAGCAGCCAAGATGTGGTGAGAGGGGGCCCCTTTTACGAGCAGTACTTC.

V is TRBV6-5 and J is TRBJ2-5, with TRBD2 matching 11 bases. This CDR3 spans 15 amino acids. Germline values: CDR1 MNHEY, CDR2 SVGAGI. With 2 bases clipped from V and 5 bases from J, the junction kept 4 bases outside the gene matches. In nucleotides, the CDR3 is TGTGCCAGCAGTTACATAGCGGGAGGGCGGGAGACCCAGTACTTC. This codes for CASSYIAGGRETQYF.

The genes are TRBV14 and TRBJ1-2, with D unresolved. V lost 6 bases, J lost 3 bases, and 11 bases lay in between. Germline V gene sequence: CDR1 SGHDN, CDR2 FVKESK. The CDR3 extends over 13 amino acids. DNA of the CDR3: TGTGCCAGCAGTTTGTTAACAGACTATGGCTACACCTTC. Its translation is CASSLLTDYGYTF.

Concerning this clone: Sequence at one end of the junction differs from germline and may be a read error. Other DNA sequences from this sample encode an identical CDR3 as well. This chain uses TRBV5-1 with TRBJ1-1; a possible D gene is TRBD1 (6 bases). The CDR3 totals 13 residues. Germline V gene sequence: CDR1 SGHRS, CDR2 YFSETQ. CDR3 residues: CASSFGQNTEAFF. The CDR3 DNA follows: TGCGCCAGCAGCTTCGGACAGAACACTGAGGCTTTCTTT.

V gene TRBV7-9 combines with J gene TRBJ1-4; D might be TRBD1 (6 bases). V was trimmed by 3 bases and J by 0 bases, leaving 8 bases between them. CDR1 is SEHNR and CDR2 is FQNEAQ in the germline V gene (reference sequence). The CDR3 length is 15 residues. The CDR3 DNA follows: TGTGCCAGCAGCTTGCAGGGGTCAACTAATGAAAAACTGTTTTTT. This codes for CASSLQGSTNEKLFF. Together with reference TRBV7-9 and TRBJ1-4, the CDR3 gives the full variable domain: DTGVSQNPRHKITKRGQNVTFRCDPISEHNRLYWYRQTLGQGPEFLTYFQNEAQLEKSRLLSDRFSAERPKGSFSTLEIQRTEQGDSAMYLCASSLQGSTNEKLFFGSGTQLSVL.

This clone turned up a few times. The chain links TRBV7-6 to TRBJ2-3; D is unclear. Germline CDR1 reads SGHVS; CDR2 reads FNYEAQ. Trimming took 5 bases from V and 0 from J, leaving 12 bases between them. The CDR3 loop spans 15 amino acids. DNA for the CDR3: TGTGCCAGCAGCCCAAACAGTGGTAGCACAGATACGCAGTATTTT. Residues: CASSPNSGSTDTQYF.

The chain is built from TRBV7-2 and TRBJ1-2; D is ambiguous. CDR3 length equals 14 residues. The V gene lost 2 bases and the J gene lost 4 bases, with 11 bases spanning the gap. The germline CDR1 and CDR2 sequences are SGHTA and FQGNSA. Here the CDR3 DNA reads TGTGCCAGCAGCTTATTCGCCACCAGCTATGGCTACACCTTC. This encodes CASSLFATSYGYTF.